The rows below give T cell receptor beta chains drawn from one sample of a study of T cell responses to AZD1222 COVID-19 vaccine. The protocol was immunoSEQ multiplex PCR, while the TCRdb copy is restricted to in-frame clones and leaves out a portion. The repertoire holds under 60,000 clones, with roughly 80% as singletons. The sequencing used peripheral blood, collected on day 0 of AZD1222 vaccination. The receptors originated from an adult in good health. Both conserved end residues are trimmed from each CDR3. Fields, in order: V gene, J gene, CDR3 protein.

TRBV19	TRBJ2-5	ASSMGAPGIQETQY
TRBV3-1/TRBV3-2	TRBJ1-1	ASSTGPSEAF
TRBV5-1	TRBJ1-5	ASSLKRQGSSNQPQH
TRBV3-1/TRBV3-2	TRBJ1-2	ASSLRGSANYGYT
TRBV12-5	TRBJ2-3	ASGLAGGRTDTQY
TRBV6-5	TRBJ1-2	ASSYRGSNYGYT
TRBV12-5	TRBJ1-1	ASGLGVNTEAF
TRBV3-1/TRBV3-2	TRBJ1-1	ASSLGPSAEAF
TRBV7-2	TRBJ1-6	ASSLSSYNSPLH
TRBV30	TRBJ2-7	AWSVGGTGYEQY
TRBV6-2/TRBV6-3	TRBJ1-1	ASSLGHSEAF
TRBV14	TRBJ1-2	ASSASGTGNYGYT
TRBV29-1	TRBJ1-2	SVAPGQPRSGYGYT
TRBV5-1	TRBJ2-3	ASSLGQGRDTQY
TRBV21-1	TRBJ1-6	ASSKENEPLH
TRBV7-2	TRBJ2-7	ASSFGAITYEQY
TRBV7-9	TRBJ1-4	ASSPGGEKLF
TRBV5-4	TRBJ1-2	ASSLDTYYGYT
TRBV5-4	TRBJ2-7	ASSQETYEQY
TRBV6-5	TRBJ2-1	ASSWDSGRQF
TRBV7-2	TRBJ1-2	ASSGRQGDRGYT
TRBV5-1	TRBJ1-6	ASSLAARDNSPLH
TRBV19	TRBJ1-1	ASTSLPGQNTEAF
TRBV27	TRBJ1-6	ASSFRTGSPLH
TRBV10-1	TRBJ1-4	ASSDSSATNEKLF
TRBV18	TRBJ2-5	ASSHNQGLGVETQY
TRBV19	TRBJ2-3	ASSIGLGGTDTQY
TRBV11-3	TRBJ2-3	ASSLDSGPGDTQY
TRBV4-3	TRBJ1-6	ASSQDRTGSGSPLH
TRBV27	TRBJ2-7	ASSPTRLAGGYEQY
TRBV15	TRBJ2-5	ATSKTGPGETQY
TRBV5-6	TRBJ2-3	ASSTRGGPPDTQY
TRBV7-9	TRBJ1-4	ASSFQGGEKLF
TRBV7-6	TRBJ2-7	ASSLVGAGGSEQY